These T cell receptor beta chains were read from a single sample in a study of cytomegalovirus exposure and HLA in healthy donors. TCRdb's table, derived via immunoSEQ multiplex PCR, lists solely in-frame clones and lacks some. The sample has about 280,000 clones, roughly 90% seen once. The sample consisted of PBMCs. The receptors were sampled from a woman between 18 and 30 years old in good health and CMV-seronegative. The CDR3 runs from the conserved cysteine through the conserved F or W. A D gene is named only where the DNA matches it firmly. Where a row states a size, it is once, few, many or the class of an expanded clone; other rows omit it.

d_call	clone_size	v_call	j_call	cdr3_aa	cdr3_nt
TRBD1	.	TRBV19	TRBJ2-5	CASSIDWDRGSETQYF	TGTGCCAGTAGTATAGATTGGGACAGGGGATCAGAGACCCAGTACTTC
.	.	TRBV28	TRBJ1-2	CASSVNYGYTF	TGTGCCAGCAGCGTAAACTATGGCTACACCTTC
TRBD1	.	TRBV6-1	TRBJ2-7	CASSEGGDRVLQYF	TGTGCCAGCAGTGAAGGGGGGGACAGGGTACTACAGTACTTC
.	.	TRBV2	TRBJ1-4	CASRQGQLNEKLFF	TGTGCCAGCAGGCAAGGACAGTTGAATGAAAAACTGTTTTTT
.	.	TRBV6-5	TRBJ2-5	CASRRKETQYF	TGTGCCAGCAGGCGTAAAGAGACCCAGTACTTC
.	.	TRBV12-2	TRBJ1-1	CASRPAGSPVTTEAFF	TGTGCAAGTCGCCCCGCCGGGAGCCCCGTAACAACTGAAGCTTTCTTT
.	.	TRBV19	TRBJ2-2	CASSILGGNTGELFF	TGTGCCAGTAGTATATTAGGAGGGAACACCGGGGAGCTGTTTTTT
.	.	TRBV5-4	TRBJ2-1	CASSLDPSSYNEQFF	TGTGCCAGCAGCTTGGACCCTAGCTCCTACAATGAGCAGTTCTTC
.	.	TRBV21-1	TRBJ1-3	CASSKCWQGRNFGAGNTIYF	.
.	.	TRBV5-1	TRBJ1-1	CASNEGMNTEAFF	TGCGCCAGCAACGAGGGAATGAACACTGAAGCTTTCTTT
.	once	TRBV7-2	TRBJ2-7	CASSLGPGRTYEQYF	TGTGCCAGCAGCTTAGGTCCGGGTCGGACCTACGAGCAGTACTTC
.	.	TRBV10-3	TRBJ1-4	CAISDSGVEKLFF	TGTGCCATCAGTGACTCAGGGGTAGAAAAACTGTTTTTT
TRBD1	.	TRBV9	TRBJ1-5	CASSRGSDQPQHF	TGTGCCAGCTCCAGGGGGTCAGATCAGCCCCAGCATTTT
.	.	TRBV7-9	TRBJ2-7	CASSLDTTYEQYF	TGTGCCAGCAGCTTGGACACTACCTACGAGCAGTACTTC
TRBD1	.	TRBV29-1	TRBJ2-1	CSVQKGTGGGNEQFF	TGCAGCGTTCAGAAGGGGACAGGGGGCGGGAATGAGCAGTTCTTC
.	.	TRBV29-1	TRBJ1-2	CSVESTDRNYGYTF	TGCAGCGTTGAATCAACGGACAGAAACTATGGCTACACCTTC
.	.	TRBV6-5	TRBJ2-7	CASSYSTGYEQYF	TGTGCCAGCAGTTACTCGACGGGTTACGAGCAGTACTTC
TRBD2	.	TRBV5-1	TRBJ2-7	CASSSTSGDYEQYF	TGCGCCAGCAGCTCGACTAGCGGGGACTACGAGCAGTACTTC
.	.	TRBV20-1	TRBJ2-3	CSASPTDTQYF	TGCAGTGCTAGCCCCACAGATACACAGTATTTT
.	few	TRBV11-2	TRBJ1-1	CASSGWRGAGAEAFF	TGTGCCAGCAGCGGATGGCGTGGGGCAGGGGCTGAAGCTTTCTTT
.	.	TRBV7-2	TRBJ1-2	CASSLHGVRYGYTF	TGTGCCAGCAGCCTTCACGGGGTGCGGTATGGCTACACCTTC
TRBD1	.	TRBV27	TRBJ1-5	CASSLSESGGEEGQSNQPQHF	TGTGCCAGCAGTTTATCAGAGTCAGGGGGAGAAGAGGGGCAGAGCAATCAGCCCCAGCATTTT
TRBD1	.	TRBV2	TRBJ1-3	CASSSGTATSGNTIYF	TGTGCCAGCAGTTCCGGGACAGCCACCTCTGGAAACACCATATATTTT
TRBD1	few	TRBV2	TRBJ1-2	CASSASHVAAGTGTGYTF	TGTGCCAGCAGTGCCTCTCACGTTGCTGCGGGGACAGGGACAGGCTACACCTTC
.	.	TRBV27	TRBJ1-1	CASRAAGNTEAFF	TGTGCCAGCAGAGCAGCGGGTAACACTGAAGCTTTCTTT
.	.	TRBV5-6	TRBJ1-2	CASSPTPGGYTF	TGTGCCAGCAGCCCAACCCCAGGGGGCTACACCTTC
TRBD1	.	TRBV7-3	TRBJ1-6	CASSLVSGGASPLHF	TGTGCCAGCAGCTTAGTGTCAGGGGGCGCTTCACCCCTCCACTTT
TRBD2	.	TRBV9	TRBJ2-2	CASSVGLAGVSTTGELFF	TGTGCCAGCAGCGTAGGGCTAGCGGGGGTCTCGACCACCGGGGAGCTGTTTTTT
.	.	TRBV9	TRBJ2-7	CASSVQGSDYEQYF	TGTGCCAGCAGCGTACAGGGGTCAGACTACGAGCAGTACTTC
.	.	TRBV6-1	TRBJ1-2	CASSVAGEGARVGYTF	TGTGCCAGCAGTGTTGCTGGTGAGGGCGCCCGCGTTGGCTACACCTTC
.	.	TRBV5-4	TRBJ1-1	CASSPPPTGRNTEAFF	TGTGCCAGCAGCCCTCCCCCGACAGGCCGGAACACTGAAGCTTTCTTT
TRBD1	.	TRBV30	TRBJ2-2	CALNRGAGELFF	TGTGCCTTGAACAGGGGTGCCGGGGAGCTGTTTTTT
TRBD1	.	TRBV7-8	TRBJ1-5	CASSLAGGFNQPQHF	TGTGCCAGCAGCTTAGCAGGGGGCTTTAATCAGCCCCAGCATTTT
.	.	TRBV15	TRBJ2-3	CATSRDGLRTDTQYF	TGTGCCACCAGCAGAGATGGGCTACGCACAGATACGCAGTATTTT
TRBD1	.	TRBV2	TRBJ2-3	CASILLGGGDRTQYF	TGTGCCAGCATACTCTTAGGGGGTGGGGACAGGACGCAGTATTTT
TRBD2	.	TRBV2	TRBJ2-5	CASSERRGGKETQYF	TGTGCCAGCAGTGAGCGGCGGGGGGGGAAAGAGACCCAGTACTTC